This TCR beta chain appears in the sequencing data of a study of vaccination and CD4 T cells after COVID-19. The Oncomine TCR Beta short-read assay generated sequence data from the DNA of cultured CD4+ T cells. TCRdb independently ran MiXCR on the PCR reads; one entry per CDR3 protein. The table shows approximately 21,000 distinct CDR3 sequences, with 60% occurring only once. Germline CDR1 and CDR2: MNHNS and SASEGT. The CDR3 contains 13 residues. With V trimmed by 8 bases and J by 5 bases, 5 bases remained unmatched. Documented treatment: roughly nine-day PBMC culture with coronavirus spike peptide pools or control peptides (ViraFEST assay). Turning to this clonotype: Antigen unknown.

Findings and caveats of the study: Spike mono-reactivity was shown by 304 of 307 vaccine-specific clones in convalescent patients.

The sequence came from a human donor who had recovered from COVID-19. The genes are TRBV6-1 and TRBJ1-5, with 8 bases aligning to TRBD1. Sequenced material: CD4+ T cells from blood, cultured in vitro, taken after SARS-CoV-2 vaccination. For the CDR3, the DNA is TGTGCCAGCGCTGGACAGGGTTATCAGCCCCAGCATTTT. Translating gives CASAGQGYQPQHF.